This entry lists 10 T cell receptor beta chains sequenced from one sample in a study of cytomegalovirus exposure and HLA in healthy donors. With 60 Vbeta and 13 Jbeta primers, the PCR was carried out. Assay used: immunoSEQ multiplex PCR; TCRdb lists only in-frame clones, some missing. This table has hundreds of thousands of clones, about 80% appearing once. The specimen was PBMCs. These receptors were obtained from a girl between 10 and 17 years old in good health and CMV-seronegative.

This clone was recorded only once. This chain uses TRBV6-1 with TRBJ1-2; a weak D match, TRBD1 (6 bases). From germline, CDR1 is MNHNS and CDR2 SASEGT. V lost 2 bases to trimming and J lost 7 bases, with 17 bases between them. CDR3 size: 15 residues. The CDR3: CASSEWAAGVGGYTF. In DNA, the CDR3 is TGTGCCAGCAGTGAATGGGCGGCAGGGGTCGGTGGCTACACCTTC.

V and J are TRBV6-6 and TRBJ2-7, with 11 bases lining up with TRBD1. The V segment lost 3 bases and the J segment 3 bases; nucleotides outside the gene matches: 4. This CDR3 comprises 15 residues. Looked up from germline, CDR1 is MNHNY and CDR2 is SVGAGI (reference sequence). The CDR3 loop reads CASSYDGTGGYEQYF. The CDR3 DNA sequence: TGTGCCAGCAGTTATGATGGGACAGGGGGCTACGAGCAGTACTTC.

V usage is TRBV2 and J usage is TRBJ2-5, with unresolved D. The end of the DNA is better explained by TRBJ2-7, so the J call may be wrong. This CDR3 spans 14 amino acids. CDR1 and CDR2 (germline): SNHLY, FYNNEI. Written as DNA, the CDR3 is TGTGCCAGCAGTGATCTTGCGAATTCCTACGAGCAGTACTTC. Translating gives CASSDLANSYEQYF.

The chain joins TRBV19 to TRBJ2-5; TRBD1 aligns across 7 bases. TRBJ2-7 matches the DNA end more closely, so the J call is doubtful. CDR3 length equals 14 residues. CDR1 and CDR2 (germline): LNHDA, SQIVND (reference sequence). CDR3 protein: CASSPWTGNYEQYF. The CDR3, as DNA: TGTGCCAGTAGTCCCTGGACAGGAAACTACGAGCAGTACTTC.

The CDR3: CASSLFPGATYEQYF. The CDR3 nucleotides are TGTGCCAGCAGTTTATTTCCAGGCGCCACCTACGAGCAGTACTTC. The chain combines TRBV27 with TRBJ2-7, with D unresolved. Germline assignment: CDR1 MNHEY and CDR2 SMNVEV (reference sequence). This CDR3 comprises 15 residues. V was clipped by 1 base and J by 2 bases, with 12 bases between them.

This clone has only a few counts. The rearrangement links TRBV10-3 to TRBJ1-1, with D unresolved. In germline, CDR1 is ENHRY, CDR2 SYGVKD. This CDR3 comprises 14 residues. V was shortened by 7 bases and J by 0 bases, with 12 bases between the two germline ends. The CDR3 sequence is CAIMSSSMNTEAFF. The CDR3 DNA sequence: TGTGCCATCATGTCGAGTTCAATGAACACTGAAGCTTTCTTT.

The chain recombines TRBV6-1 with TRBJ2-1, with a weak D call TRBD2 (7 bases). Looked up from germline, CDR1 is MNHNS and CDR2 is SASEGT. V gave up 6 bases and J gave up 12 bases, with 18 bases separating them. The CDR3 loop spans 13 amino acids. DNA of the CDR3: TGTGCCAGCAGAAGGGGGGGTTTCCCGGGGCAGTTCTTC. Its translation is CASRRGGFPGQFF.

V gene TRBV27 combines with J gene TRBJ2-7, with 14 bases identical to TRBD2. The V gene end was trimmed by 4 bases and the J gene end by 6 bases; junction bases not matched to a gene: 8. Germline V gene sequence: CDR1 MNHEY, CDR2 SMNVEV (reference sequence). The length of the CDR3 is 16 residues. The CDR3 sequence: CASSSLTSGRVAEQYF. The CDR3, as DNA: TGTGCCAGCAGTTCCTTGACTAGCGGGAGGGTGGCCGAGCAGTACTTC.

J is TRBJ2-7 and V is TRBV29-1, with TRBD2 identical over 11 bases. Trimming at V came to 7 bases and at J to 0 bases, leaving 2 bases not matched to a gene. The CDR3 runs to 13 residues. CDR1 and CDR2 (germline): SQVTM, ANQGSEA. This CDR3 is CSATSGNSYEQYF. In nucleotides, the CDR3 is TGCAGCGCGACTAGCGGGAACTCCTACGAGCAGTACTTC.

This clone was recorded a few times. CDR3 loop: CASSGGTGLGVYNSPLHF. CDR3 bases: TGTGCCAGCAGTGGCGGGACAGGACTTGGGGTTTATAATTCACCCCTCCACTTT. The chain is built from TRBV6-1 and TRBJ1-6; 8 bases are a match to TRBD1. This CDR3 has 18 amino acids. Germline CDR1 MNHNS, CDR2 SASEGT. After removal of 4 bases from V and 4 bases from J, the junction contained 12 bases not matched to a gene.